A selection of T cell receptor beta chains follows, all from one sample in a study of early T cells in non-severe SARS-CoV-2 infection. From the 5' RACE reads, TCRdb called clonotypes with MiXCR, one entry per CDR3 protein. Of over 60,000 distinct CDR3 sequences in the sample, about 11% were seen once. This material consisted of whole blood, taken at baseline. The receptors here all came from an adult who was a healthcare worker with PCR-confirmed SARS-CoV-2 infection or an uninfected control (not recorded which). CDR3s include the opening cysteine and the closing phenylalanine or tryptophan. D genes are given only for firm matches. Clone size is stated in some rows and not others, as once, few, many or a class when expanded.

J: TRBJ1-6; size: many; V: TRBV7-6; D: NA; DNA: TGTGCCAGCAGCGTACAGGGAAGTCGACCCCTCCACTTT; CDR3: CASSVQGSRPLHF
J: TRBJ1-2; size: many; V: TRBV6-6; D: NA; DNA: TGTGCCAGCAGTTACGGGCTCTTGGGGAGGCATGTTGGGCATGGCTACACCTTC; CDR3: CASSYGLLGRHVGHGYTF
J: TRBJ1-2; size: NA; V: TRBV20-1; D: TRBD1; DNA: TGCAGTGCCGAGGACAGGAACTATGGCTACACCTTC; CDR3: CSAEDRNYGYTF
J: TRBJ2-2; size: many; V: TRBV18; D: NA; DNA: TGTGCCAGCTCACCATTGTCAGGGACCTACACCGGGGAGCTGTTTTTT; CDR3: CASSPLSGTYTGELFF
J: TRBJ2-7; size: few; V: TRBV6-1; D: NA; DNA: TGTGCCAGCTCTAGAGACAGGCCGACCTACGAGCAGTACTTC; CDR3: CASSRDRPTYEQYF
J: TRBJ2-5; size: NA; V: TRBV20-1; D: NA; DNA: TGCAGTGCTCCGGGACAAGTCGGGCAAGAGACCCAGTACTTC; CDR3: CSAPGQVGQETQYF
J: TRBJ1-2; size: NA; V: TRBV5-1; D: NA; DNA: TGCGCCAGCAGCTTGGATGAAGCTAACTATGGCTACACCTTC; CDR3: CASSLDEANYGYTF
J: TRBJ2-7; size: few; V: TRBV29-1; D: TRBD1; DNA: TGCAGCGTTGGAGCAGGACAGGCCTACGAGCAGTACTTC; CDR3: CSVGAGQAYEQYF
J: TRBJ1-5; size: many; V: TRBV19; D: NA; DNA: TGTGCCAGTAGTGCTGCCGGGCCCCCAGGCAATCAGCCCCAGCATTTT; CDR3: CASSAAGPPGNQPQHF
J: TRBJ2-7; size: NA; V: TRBV6-5; D: NA; DNA: TGTGCCAGCAGACGATTTGTTGGGACCCGAGGGGACGAGCAGTACTTC; CDR3: CASRRFVGTRGDEQYF
J: TRBJ2-7; size: NA; V: TRBV6-5; D: TRBD1; DNA: TGTGCCAGCACCCCTAGGACAGGTGCTTACGAGCAGTACTTC; CDR3: CASTPRTGAYEQYF
J: TRBJ2-3; size: NA; V: TRBV11-3; D: TRBD2; DNA: TGTGCCAGCAGCCCACCCGGGAGGGGTGGCGCAGATACGCAGTATTTT; CDR3: CASSPPGRGGADTQYF
J: TRBJ1-1; size: NA; V: TRBV5-1; D: TRBD1; DNA: TGCGCCAGCAGCCTAGGACAGGCGGGCACTGAAGCTTTCTTT; CDR3: CASSLGQAGTEAFF
J: TRBJ1-1; size: NA; V: TRBV20-1; D: TRBD1; DNA: TGCAGTGCTCCGGCCCGGGACAGGGGATATAACACTGAAGCTTTCTTT; CDR3: CSAPARDRGYNTEAFF
J: TRBJ1-5; size: many; V: TRBV12-3/TRBV12-4; D: NA; DNA: TGTGCCAGCAGCTTTGGGGGGAATAGCAATCAGCCCCAGCATTTT; CDR3: CASSFGGNSNQPQHF
J: TRBJ2-3; size: many; V: TRBV23-1; D: NA; DNA: TGCGCCAGCGCTCAGGAGGGCCGAGGTGTGACAGATACGCAGTATTTT; CDR3: CASAQEGRGVTDTQYF
J: TRBJ2-7; size: NA; V: TRBV2; D: NA; DNA: TGTGCCAGCAGTGTTCGGGCAGAGCAGTACTTC; CDR3: CASSVRAEQYF
J: TRBJ2-3; size: many; V: TRBV6-6; D: NA; DNA: TGTGCCAGCAAAGACGGACACAACACAGATACGCAGTATTTT; CDR3: CASKDGHNTDTQYF
J: TRBJ2-1; size: few; V: TRBV5-6; D: NA; DNA: TGTGCCAGCAGCCAGATGCCCTCCTACAATGAGCAGTTCTTC; CDR3: CASSQMPSYNEQFF
J: TRBJ2-7; size: few; V: TRBV13; D: TRBD1; DNA: TGTGCCAGCAGCCACAGGGGGCGCGTGGGCGAGCAGTACTTC; CDR3: CASSHRGRVGEQYF
J: TRBJ1-1; size: many; V: TRBV6-1; D: NA; DNA: TGTGCCAGCAGGGGGGTCGGGCTGAGGGAGAACACTGAAGCTTTCTTT; CDR3: CASRGVGLRENTEAFF
J: TRBJ2-3; size: NA; V: TRBV3-1; D: NA; DNA: TGTGCCAGCAGCCAAGAGGAGGGGGGGGCAGATACGCAGTATTTT; CDR3: CASSQEEGGADTQYF
J: TRBJ1-1; size: few; V: TRBV7-2; D: NA; DNA: TGTGCCAGCGGAGGCCAAGGAGCCACTGAAGCTTTCTTT; CDR3: CASGGQGATEAFF
J: TRBJ1-5; size: NA; V: TRBV2; D: NA; DNA: TGTGCCAGCAGTGGGACAGTCGGACTCAATCAGCCCCAGCATTTT; CDR3: CASSGTVGLNQPQHF
J: TRBJ2-1; size: NA; V: TRBV7-2; D: NA; DNA: TGTGCCAGCAGCCCCCCCGGCAATGAGCAGTTCTTC; CDR3: CASSPPGNEQFF
J: TRBJ2-1; size: NA; V: TRBV5-1; D: NA; DNA: TGCGCCAGCAGCTTGGGACCAGTGGAGGATGAGCAGTTCTTC; CDR3: CASSLGPVEDEQFF
J: TRBJ1-1; size: NA; V: TRBV5-1; D: NA; DNA: TGCGCCAGCAGTTTAGCATCGGTAAACACTGAAGCTTTCTTT; CDR3: CASSLASVNTEAFF
J: TRBJ2-7; size: NA; V: TRBV13; D: TRBD1; DNA: TGTGCCAGCAGCCCAGCAGGGACAGGCGTCTACGAGCAGTACTTC; CDR3: CASSPAGTGVYEQYF
J: TRBJ2-1; size: many; V: TRBV19; D: TRBD2; DNA: TGTGCCAGTAGTATAGGGACTAGACCTAACAATGAGCAGTTCTTC; CDR3: CASSIGTRPNNEQFF
J: TRBJ1-6; size: few; V: TRBV14; D: NA; DNA: TGTGCCAGCAGCCCTGAACTCTATTCACCCCTCCACTTT; CDR3: CASSPELYSPLHF
J: TRBJ2-1; size: many; V: TRBV18; D: NA; DNA: TGTGCCAGCTCACTAGCGGAGGCACTCTACAATGAGCAGTTCTTC; CDR3: CASSLAEALYNEQFF
J: TRBJ1-1; size: many; V: TRBV5-6; D: NA; DNA: TGTGCCAGCAGCCCCACGAGAAGTGACGATGAAGCTTTCTTT; CDR3: CASSPTRSDDEAFF
J: TRBJ1-4; size: few; V: TRBV18; D: NA; DNA: TGTGCCAGCTCACCGGCCGGGACAAGATTTGAAAAACTGTTTTTT; CDR3: CASSPAGTRFEKLFF
J: TRBJ2-3; size: many; V: TRBV12-3/TRBV12-4; D: TRBD2; DNA: TGTGCCAGCAGTTTACTAGCGGGGGCCACAGATACGCAGTATTTT; CDR3: CASSLLAGATDTQYF
J: TRBJ2-2; size: few; V: TRBV18; D: NA; DNA: TGTGCCAGCTCACCATCGCTGGTGCAGGGCGGCGGGGAGCTGTTTTTT; CDR3: CASSPSLVQGGGELFF
J: TRBJ1-1; size: few; V: TRBV20-1; D: NA; DNA: TGCAGTGCTAGAGAGAATGTAGGGCGCGCCCATGAAGCTTTCTTT; CDR3: CSARENVGRAHEAFF
J: TRBJ1-5; size: few; V: TRBV6-2/TRBV6-3; D: NA; DNA: TGTGCCAGCAGGACGGCCCCTCAGCAGCCCCAGCATTTT; CDR3: CASRTAPQQPQHF
J: TRBJ2-5; size: few; V: TRBV20-1; D: NA; DNA: TGCAGTGCTGGAGACCCCAGCCGACAAGAGACCCAGTACTTC; CDR3: CSAGDPSRQETQYF
J: TRBJ2-2; size: NA; V: TRBV7-9; D: NA; DNA: TGTGCCAGCAGCTTCCTACCGGTGAACACCGGGGAGCTGTTTTTT; CDR3: CASSFLPVNTGELFF
J: TRBJ2-3; size: many; V: TRBV11-3; D: TRBD1; DNA: TGTGCCAGCAGCCTGGACAGGGAGACAGATACGCAGTATTTT; CDR3: CASSLDRETDTQYF
J: TRBJ2-7; size: NA; V: TRBV20-1; D: TRBD2; DNA: TGCAGTGCTAGAGATAATCGGGGTGCGGGAGTTGTGAACGAGCAGTACTTC; CDR3: CSARDNRGAGVVNEQYF
J: TRBJ2-2; size: NA; V: TRBV7-2; D: TRBD1; DNA: TGTGCCAGCAGCCGACGACAGGGGGTCACCGGGGAGCTGTTTTTT; CDR3: CASSRRQGVTGELFF
J: TRBJ2-1; size: many; V: TRBV5-1; D: TRBD1; DNA: TGCGCCAGCAGCCTATCAGTCCCGTCGGCAGGGGGTGCGTTCTTC; CDR3: CASSLSVPSAGGAFF
J: TRBJ1-5; size: few; V: TRBV5-5; D: NA; DNA: TGTGCCAGCAGCCGGGGCCCGGGATACAGCAATCAGCCCCAGCATTTT; CDR3: CASSRGPGYSNQPQHF
J: TRBJ2-5; size: NA; V: TRBV20-1; D: NA; DNA: TGCAGTGCGGAGGGGTCGGAGACCCAGTACTTC; CDR3: CSAEGSETQYF
J: TRBJ1-1; size: many; V: TRBV7-8; D: NA; DNA: TGTGCCAGCAGCTTAGCGTCAGGGAAGGTATATACTAGGACCGGAGGAAACACTGAAGCTTTCTTT; CDR3: CASSLASGKVYTRTGGNTEAFF
J: TRBJ1-4; size: many; V: TRBV4-1; D: NA; DNA: TGCGCCAGCAGCCAAGAGGGTCAGGGCCCAGAAAAACTGTTTTTT; CDR3: CASSQEGQGPEKLFF
J: TRBJ2-3; size: few; V: TRBV11-2; D: NA; DNA: TGTGCCAGCAGCTTAGACCATCTCAGGACCCACACAGATACGCAGTATTTT; CDR3: CASSLDHLRTHTDTQYF
J: TRBJ1-4; size: NA; V: TRBV11-3; D: TRBD1; DNA: TGTGCCAGCAGCTTAGGGGGACAGCTCGTACTTAATGAAAAACTGTTTTTT; CDR3: CASSLGGQLVLNEKLFF
J: TRBJ1-5; size: few; V: TRBV6-2/TRBV6-3; D: NA; DNA: TGTGCCAGCAGTTCCCCGAGACCCCATAGCAATCAGCCCCAGCATTTT; CDR3: CASSSPRPHSNQPQHF
J: TRBJ1-3; size: many; V: TRBV6-6; D: TRBD1; DNA: TGTGCCAGCGGAGCAGGGGGCGCGGAGGTCACCATATATTTT; CDR3: CASGAGGAEVTIYF
J: TRBJ1-2; size: NA; V: TRBV5-5; D: NA; DNA: TGTGCCAGCAGCCCCGTCCCGGACAACTATGGCTACACCTTC; CDR3: CASSPVPDNYGYTF
J: TRBJ2-5; size: few; V: TRBV11-2; D: TRBD1; DNA: TGTGCCAGCAGCTTCGGACAGGGGCCCCGCCAAGAGACCCAGTACTTC; CDR3: CASSFGQGPRQETQYF
J: TRBJ2-1; size: few; V: TRBV4-3; D: NA; DNA: TGCGCCAGCAGCCAAACCCGACGCTCCGAGCAGTTCTTC; CDR3: CASSQTRRSEQFF
J: TRBJ2-5; size: few; V: TRBV7-8; D: NA; DNA: TGTGCCAGCAGGTCCAGGCCCGCTCAAGAGACCCAGTACTTC; CDR3: CASRSRPAQETQYF
J: TRBJ1-5; size: NA; V: TRBV18; D: NA; DNA: TGTGCCAGCTCACGAGCCTCCGTAAATCAGCCCCAGCATTTT; CDR3: CASSRASVNQPQHF
J: TRBJ1-4; size: NA; V: TRBV6-6; D: TRBD1; DNA: TGTGCCAGCAGTAGGACAGGGGTGGAAAAACTGTTTTTT; CDR3: CASSRTGVEKLFF
J: TRBJ1-1; size: many; V: TRBV25-1; D: TRBD1; DNA: TGTGCCAGCAGTGAGGGACAGGGGGACACTGAAGCTTTCTTT; CDR3: CASSEGQGDTEAFF
J: TRBJ2-7; size: NA; V: TRBV6-2/TRBV6-3; D: NA; DNA: TGTGCCAGCAGTTACGAGGTCTACGAGCAGTACTTC; CDR3: CASSYEVYEQYF
J: TRBJ1-1; size: few; V: TRBV7-2; D: TRBD1; DNA: TGTGCCAGCAGCTTACCGCCCCCTTCCCGGGGACAGGTCAACACTGAAGCTTTCTTT; CDR3: CASSLPPPSRGQVNTEAFF